Below are 12 T cell receptor beta chains sequenced from a single sample in a study of blood T cell repertoires in COVID-19. The repertoire was sequenced with immunoSEQ multiplex PCR; TCRdb's copy has only in-frame clones and lacks some. Altogether over 300,000 clones are present, about four fifths being singletons, with the ten largest covering roughly 1.1%. The specimen was peripheral blood. Receptors were obtained from a woman in her forties or fifties with acute or convalescent COVID-19.

The chain has TRBV2 and TRBJ1-6; D might be TRBD1 (6 bases). V was trimmed by 7 bases and J by 5 bases, leaving 12 bases between them. The CDR3 totals 14 residues. Looked up from germline, CDR1 is SNHLY and CDR2 is FYNNEI. CDR3 bases: TGTGCCAGCACCGGGACACGGAATAATTCACCCCTCCACTTT. It translates to CASTGTRNNSPLHF.

The chain carries TRBV2 and TRBJ2-2, with TRBD1 matching 8 bases. The CDR3 runs to 13 residues. V lost 9 bases, J lost 5 bases, and 5 bases stayed unmatched. In germline, CDR1 is SNHLY, CDR2 FYNNEI. DNA for the CDR3: TGTGCCAGATGGGACAGGAAGACCGGGGAGCTGTTTTTT. Residues: CARWDRKTGELFF.

The chain is built from TRBV19 and TRBJ1-4; D is unresolved. Trimming pared 7 bases from V and 7 bases from J, leaving 19 bases between. The V gene's germline CDR1 is LNHDA and CDR2 SQIVND (reference sequence). The CDR3 extends over 15 amino acids. CDR3 bases: TGTGCCAGTACCTCCTGGTCGGGGAGCACTGAAAAACTGTTTTTT. As protein: CASTSWSGSTEKLFF.

This clone has only a few counts. This chain links TRBV5-6 with TRBJ2-2, with 8 bases aligning to TRBD1. The CDR3 is 14 residues long. Per the germline V gene, CDR1 is SGHDT and CDR2 is YYEEEE. Trimming took 3 bases from V and 6 from J; bases not matched to a gene: 4. The DNA of the CDR3 is TGTGCCAGCAGCTCCAGGACAGGGCCCGGGGAGCTGTTTTTT. This encodes CASSSRTGPGELFF.

This clone was seen a handful of times. This rearrangement joins TRBV28 to TRBJ1-6; D is unresolved. V was trimmed by 3 bases and J by 8 bases, leaving 2 bases between them. In germline, CDR1 is MDHEN, CDR2 SYDVKM. The CDR3 loop spans 11 amino acids. CDR3: CASSFDSPLHF. The CDR3 DNA follows: TGTGCCAGCAGTTTCGATTCACCCCTCCACTTT.

Comment on this clone: One end of the junction fails to match germline, which may point to a read error. The sample has other DNA sequences that encode this CDR3 too. The CDR3 bases are TGTGCCAGCTCACCAGACAACACCGATGCCGAGCAGTACTTT. This gives the protein CASSPDNTDAEQYF. V usage is TRBV18 and J usage is TRBJ2-7; no reliable D call. Germline V gives CDR1 KGHSH, CDR2 LQKENI. This CDR3 region has 14 residues.

V and J are TRBV11-3 and TRBJ1-1; D uncertain. The CDR3 runs 16 residues. CDR1 SGHNT and CDR2 YENEEA come from the germline V gene. The V end lost 5 bases, the J end lost 7 bases, and 23 bases lay between the germline ends. CDR3 region: CASSPTYLGGRGEAFF. The DNA of the CDR3 is TGTGCCAGCAGCCCGACCTACCTCGGTGGGCGGGGTGAAGCTTTCTTT.

The chain combines TRBV3-1 (or the pseudogene TRBV3-2) with TRBJ1-1, with D tentatively TRBD1 (5 bases). V shed 4 bases and J shed 5 bases, with 14 bases lying between them. The CDR3 sequence is 14 residues long. CDR1 is LGHDT, CDR2 YNNKEL, per germline (reference sequence). CDR3 region: CASSPEGRGTEAFF. CDR3 sequence (DNA): TGTGCCAGCAGCCCGGAGGGGCGCGGGACTGAAGCTTTCTTT.

The chain links TRBV5-4 to TRBJ2-5; weak D call: TRBD2 (6 bases). Germline V CDR1 and CDR2: SGHNT, YYREEE (reference sequence). The ends were cut back, 6 bases at V and 1 base at J, with 13 bases in the middle. CDR3 length equals 14 residues. CDR3 protein: CASKPGVLQETQYF. CDR3 in DNA: TGTGCCAGCAAGCCGGGGGTCCTCCAAGAGACCCAGTACTTC.

J is TRBJ2-2 and V is TRBV24-1; D not resolved. The germline gives CDR1 KGHDR, CDR2 SFDVKD. The CDR3 totals 14 residues. Trimming cost V 2 bases and J 4 bases, with 7 bases left between them. The CDR3 sequence: CATSDSYITGELFF. The CDR3 DNA follows: TGTGCCACCAGTGATTCGTACATCACCGGGGAGCTGTTTTTT.

The chain carries TRBV6-5 and TRBJ2-3; D may be TRBD2 (5 bases). Trimming took off 5 bases at V and 3 bases at J, with 9 bases between the two ends. The CDR3 extends over 13 amino acids. CDR1 is MNHEY, CDR2 SVGAGI, per germline. CDR3 region: CASSKPGTDTQYF. CDR3 DNA: TGTGCCAGCAGTAAGCCGGGGACAGATACGCAGTATTTT.

The chain carries TRBV19 and TRBJ2-2; 8 bases are shared with TRBD2. Trimming cost V 4 bases and J 2 bases; bases outside gene matches: 6. Germline V CDR1 and CDR2: LNHDA, SQIVND (reference sequence). This CDR3 has 16 amino acids. The CDR3 sequence is CASSSNSGANTGELFF. The CDR3 DNA reads TGTGCCAGTAGTAGCAATAGCGGGGCAAACACCGGGGAGCTGTTTTTT.